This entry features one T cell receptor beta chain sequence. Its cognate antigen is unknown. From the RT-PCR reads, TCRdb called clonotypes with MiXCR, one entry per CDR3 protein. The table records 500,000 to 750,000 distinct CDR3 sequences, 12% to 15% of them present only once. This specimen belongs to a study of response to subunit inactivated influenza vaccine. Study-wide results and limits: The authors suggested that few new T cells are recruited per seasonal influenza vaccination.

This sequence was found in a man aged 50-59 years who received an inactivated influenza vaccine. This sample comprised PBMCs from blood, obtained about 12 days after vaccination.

For the CDR3, the DNA is TGCAGTGCTAGAACCGTACAGGGGTCAATCTCTCCCCAGCATTTT. Protein product: CSARTVQGSISPQHF. The V gene is TRBV20-1, the J gene TRBJ1-5, with 7 bases aligning to TRBD1. The V segment lost 2 bases and the J segment 10 bases; nucleotides outside the gene matches: 14. The CDR3 runs 15 residues. The germline V gene has CDR1 DFQATT and CDR2 SNEGSKA (reference sequence).